Listed below are T cell receptor beta chains from one sample, sequenced in a study of naive and memory T cell subsets. TCRdb re-derived calls from the UMI-ligation and nested PCR reads in MiXCR, one entry per CDR3 protein. The sample gives 95,000 to 110,000 distinct CDR3 sequences, approximately 15% of which show up once; 2.5% to 3% is in the top ten. Input material: naive CD8+ T cells from blood. The origin of the receptors is a human donor in good health. CDR3s include the opening cysteine and the closing phenylalanine or tryptophan. The D gene is left open where the match is weak. Clone size is shown for a subset of rows, as once, few, many or a class of expanded clone.

j_gene: TRBJ1-2; abundance: few; v_gene: TRBV13; d_gene: TRBD1; CDR3aa: CASARRTGEGPGGYTF; CDR3nt: TGTGCCAGCGCCCGGCGGACAGGCGAGGGACCGGGCGGCTACACCTTC
j_gene: TRBJ1-1; abundance: few; v_gene: TRBV7-3; d_gene: -; CDR3aa: CASSLTGRGSGTEAFF; CDR3nt: TGTGCCAGCAGCTTAACAGGTCGTGGGTCGGGCACTGAAGCTTTCTTT
j_gene: TRBJ2-3; abundance: few; v_gene: TRBV11-2; d_gene: -; CDR3aa: CASSLSLAQDTQYF; CDR3nt: TGTGCCAGCAGCTTATCCCTAGCTCAAGATACGCAGTATTTT
j_gene: TRBJ2-1; abundance: few; v_gene: TRBV24-1; d_gene: TRBD2; CDR3aa: CATSDSAGRGVEFF; CDR3nt: TGTGCCACCAGTGATTCAGCCGGGAGGGGGGTTGAGTTCTTC
j_gene: TRBJ2-1; abundance: few; v_gene: TRBV12-3/TRBV12-4; d_gene: -; CDR3aa: CASSLLPAQSF; CDR3nt: TGTGCCAGCAGTTTACTACCAGCCCAGTCCTTC
j_gene: TRBJ2-4; abundance: few; v_gene: TRBV4-3; d_gene: TRBD2; CDR3aa: CASSQRPGLAENIQYF; CDR3nt: TGCGCCAGCAGCCAGAGACCGGGACTAGCGGAAAACATTCAGTACTTC
j_gene: TRBJ2-5; abundance: few; v_gene: TRBV6-5; d_gene: -; CDR3aa: CASRTGEETQYF; CDR3nt: TGTGCCAGCAGGACGGGAGAAGAGACCCAGTACTTC
j_gene: TRBJ2-7; abundance: -; v_gene: TRBV28; d_gene: -; CDR3aa: CASSFPAGSYEQYF; CDR3nt: TGTGCCAGCAGTTTCCCAGCAGGGTCCTACGAGCAGTACTTC
j_gene: TRBJ1-5; abundance: few; v_gene: TRBV9; d_gene: -; CDR3aa: CASSVEDRLRQPQHF; CDR3nt: TGTGCCAGCAGCGTAGAAGACAGGCTCCGCCAGCCCCAGCATTTT
j_gene: TRBJ1-6; abundance: few; v_gene: TRBV7-9; d_gene: -; CDR3aa: CASSLSIPEPYNSPLHF; CDR3nt: TGTGCCAGCAGCTTAAGTATACCGGAGCCGTATAATTCACCCCTCCACTTT
j_gene: TRBJ2-3; abundance: -; v_gene: TRBV6-2/TRBV6-3; d_gene: -; CDR3aa: CASSHPLQTDTQYF; CDR3nt: TGTGCCAGCAGCCACCCGCTTCAGACAGATACGCAGTATTTT
j_gene: TRBJ2-3; abundance: -; v_gene: TRBV7-3; d_gene: TRBD2; CDR3aa: CASSPGGTSSSDTQYF; CDR3nt: TGTGCCAGCAGCCCAGGTGGGACTAGCTCATCAGATACGCAGTATTTT
j_gene: TRBJ2-7; abundance: -; v_gene: TRBV7-9; d_gene: TRBD2; CDR3aa: CASSSPGSSGAYEQYF; CDR3nt: TGTGCCAGCAGCTCGCCAGGATCTAGCGGAGCCTACGAGCAGTACTTC
j_gene: TRBJ1-2; abundance: few; v_gene: TRBV20-1; d_gene: -; CDR3aa: CSAPTVYGYTF; CDR3nt: TGCAGTGCTCCCACCGTCTATGGCTACACCTTC
j_gene: TRBJ2-1; abundance: few; v_gene: TRBV12-3/TRBV12-4; d_gene: -; CDR3aa: CASSLGGEQFF; CDR3nt: TGTGCCAGCAGTCTGGGGGGTGAGCAGTTCTTC
j_gene: TRBJ2-3; abundance: few; v_gene: TRBV5-4; d_gene: -; CDR3aa: CASSPLDHGPPLMDTQYF; CDR3nt: TGTGCCAGCAGCCCCCTCGACCATGGACCACCATTGATGGATACGCAGTATTTT
j_gene: TRBJ2-7; abundance: few; v_gene: TRBV2; d_gene: -; CDR3aa: CASSVILEQYF; CDR3nt: TGTGCCAGCAGTGTTATTCTCGAGCAGTACTTC
j_gene: TRBJ2-5; abundance: many; v_gene: TRBV20-1; d_gene: TRBD1; CDR3aa: CSAKTGILQETQYF; CDR3nt: TGCAGTGCAAAGACAGGGATTCTACAAGAGACCCAGTACTTC
j_gene: TRBJ2-1; abundance: few; v_gene: TRBV11-3; d_gene: -; CDR3aa: CASSKVGRSLDEQFF; CDR3nt: TGTGCCAGCAGCAAAGTTGGTAGGAGTTTGGATGAGCAGTTCTTC
j_gene: TRBJ2-7; abundance: -; v_gene: TRBV14; d_gene: TRBD2; CDR3aa: CASSPSGTYEQYF; CDR3nt: TGTGCCAGCAGCCCTAGCGGTACCTACGAGCAGTACTTC
j_gene: TRBJ2-5; abundance: few; v_gene: TRBV19; d_gene: TRBD1; CDR3aa: CASTTDRGETQYF; CDR3nt: TGTGCCAGTACAACTGACAGGGGAGAGACCCAGTACTTC
j_gene: TRBJ2-3; abundance: many; v_gene: TRBV4-3; d_gene: TRBD1; CDR3aa: CASSQDLDRGPKTISTDTQYF; CDR3nt: TGCGCCAGCAGCCAAGATCTGGACAGGGGGCCAAAGACCATCAGCACAGATACGCAGTATTTT
j_gene: TRBJ2-7; abundance: -; v_gene: TRBV6-5; d_gene: -; CDR3aa: CASSYGSSGKEQYF; CDR3nt: TGTGCCAGCAGTTATGGTAGCTCCGGAAAGGAGCAGTACTTC
j_gene: TRBJ1-4; abundance: -; v_gene: TRBV10-3; d_gene: -; CDR3aa: CAISATNEKLFF; CDR3nt: TGTGCCATCAGCGCAACTAATGAAAAACTGTTTTTT
j_gene: TRBJ1-2; abundance: -; v_gene: TRBV27; d_gene: TRBD1; CDR3aa: CASNPAGTAYGYTF; CDR3nt: TGTGCCAGCAACCCAGCGGGGACAGCCTATGGCTACACCTTC
j_gene: TRBJ1-6; abundance: few; v_gene: TRBV3-1; d_gene: TRBD1; CDR3aa: CASSPGTGPFPLHF; CDR3nt: TGTGCCAGCAGCCCCGGGACAGGGCCCTTCCCCCTCCACTTT
j_gene: TRBJ2-5; abundance: few; v_gene: TRBV29-1; d_gene: -; CDR3aa: CSVWGAETQYF; CDR3nt: TGCAGCGTTTGGGGGGCAGAGACCCAGTACTTC
j_gene: TRBJ2-3; abundance: few; v_gene: TRBV27; d_gene: -; CDR3aa: CASSEGRTSTDTQYF; CDR3nt: TGTGCCAGCAGTGAGGGGCGTACTAGCACAGATACGCAGTATTTT
j_gene: TRBJ2-7; abundance: -; v_gene: TRBV5-4; d_gene: -; CDR3aa: CASSLGGLDSYEQYF; CDR3nt: TGTGCCAGCAGCTTGGGGGGCCTCGACTCCTACGAGCAGTACTTC
j_gene: TRBJ2-3; abundance: few; v_gene: TRBV6-6; d_gene: TRBD2; CDR3aa: CASSGLAGGTDTQYF; CDR3nt: TGTGCCAGCAGTGGATTAGCGGGGGGCACAGATACGCAGTATTTT
j_gene: TRBJ1-2; abundance: few; v_gene: TRBV7-9; d_gene: TRBD1; CDR3aa: CASSLADRKIYGYTF; CDR3nt: TGTGCCAGCAGCTTAGCGGACAGGAAGATCTATGGCTACACCTTC
j_gene: TRBJ1-5; abundance: many; v_gene: TRBV7-8; d_gene: -; CDR3aa: CASSLGSGGNQPQHF; CDR3nt: TGTGCCAGCAGCTTAGGGTCAGGAGGCAATCAGCCCCAGCATTTT
j_gene: TRBJ1-5; abundance: -; v_gene: TRBV10-3; d_gene: -; CDR3aa: CAISEPGASNQPQHF; CDR3nt: TGTGCCATCAGTGAGCCAGGGGCTAGCAATCAGCCCCAGCATTTT
j_gene: TRBJ2-7; abundance: -; v_gene: TRBV20-1; d_gene: -; CDR3aa: CSAQLGEEAAYEQYF; CDR3nt: TGCAGTGCTCAGCTAGGGGAAGAGGCGGCTTACGAGCAGTACTTC
j_gene: TRBJ2-1; abundance: -; v_gene: TRBV5-1; d_gene: -; CDR3aa: CASSLEADEQFF; CDR3nt: TGCGCCAGCAGCTTGGAGGCCGATGAGCAGTTCTTC
j_gene: TRBJ2-7; abundance: few; v_gene: TRBV12-3/TRBV12-4; d_gene: -; CDR3aa: CASSLLRYEQYF; CDR3nt: TGTGCCAGCAGTTTATTAAGATACGAGCAGTACTTC
j_gene: TRBJ1-6; abundance: -; v_gene: TRBV3-1; d_gene: -; CDR3aa: CASSQNPLGNYHSPLHF; CDR3nt: TGTGCCAGCAGCCAGAACCCCCTGGGGAACTATCATTCACCCCTCCACTTT
j_gene: TRBJ2-3; abundance: -; v_gene: TRBV5-6; d_gene: TRBD2; CDR3aa: CASSLEGAGDRTQYF; CDR3nt: TGTGCCAGCAGCTTGGAAGGGGCGGGAGACCGTACGCAGTATTTT
j_gene: TRBJ1-2; abundance: -; v_gene: TRBV6-2/TRBV6-3; d_gene: -; CDR3aa: CATHRRDYGYTF; CDR3nt: TGTGCCACGCACCGGCGTGACTATGGCTACACCTTC
j_gene: TRBJ2-4; abundance: many; v_gene: TRBV20-1; d_gene: TRBD1; CDR3aa: CSAKGTGSNIQYF; CDR3nt: TGCAGTGCTAAAGGGACAGGCTCGAACATTCAGTACTTC
j_gene: TRBJ2-7; abundance: few; v_gene: TRBV2; d_gene: -; CDR3aa: CASSDGTGSSYEQYF; CDR3nt: TGTGCCAGCAGTGATGGAACGGGAAGCTCCTACGAGCAGTACTTC
j_gene: TRBJ2-3; abundance: -; v_gene: TRBV12-3/TRBV12-4; d_gene: -; CDR3aa: CASMITWGAGDTQYF; CDR3nt: TGTGCCAGCATGATAACGTGGGGAGCAGGTGATACGCAGTATTTT
j_gene: TRBJ1-6; abundance: many; v_gene: TRBV27; d_gene: -; CDR3aa: CASSLAGSSYNSPLHF; CDR3nt: TGTGCCAGCAGTTTAGCAGGGAGCTCCTATAATTCACCCCTCCACTTT
j_gene: TRBJ2-7; abundance: -; v_gene: TRBV6-2/TRBV6-3; d_gene: -; CDR3aa: CASSYSGRYEQYF; CDR3nt: TGTGCCAGCAGTTACTCGGGGCGCTACGAGCAGTACTTC
j_gene: TRBJ1-2; abundance: -; v_gene: TRBV6-2/TRBV6-3; d_gene: -; CDR3aa: CASTDYYGYTF; CDR3nt: TGTGCCAGCACTGACTACTATGGCTACACCTTC
j_gene: TRBJ1-5; abundance: -; v_gene: TRBV29-1; d_gene: -; CDR3aa: CSVEDGQADQPQHF; CDR3nt: TGCAGCGTTGAAGATGGCCAGGCTGATCAGCCCCAGCATTTT
j_gene: TRBJ2-7; abundance: -; v_gene: TRBV5-6; d_gene: -; CDR3aa: CASSPGTRYEQYF; CDR3nt: TGTGCCAGCAGCCCCGGGACCCGCTACGAGCAGTACTTC
j_gene: TRBJ2-4; abundance: -; v_gene: TRBV21-1; d_gene: -; CDR3aa: CASSTHSPRGVETKNIQYF; CDR3nt: TGTGCCAGCAGCACTCACTCCCCCCGGGGGGTGGAGACCAAAAACATTCAGTACTTC
j_gene: TRBJ2-7; abundance: -; v_gene: TRBV19; d_gene: -; CDR3aa: CASSIMGESEQYF; CDR3nt: TGTGCCAGTAGTATCATGGGGGAATCCGAGCAGTACTTC
j_gene: TRBJ2-5; abundance: -; v_gene: TRBV10-3; d_gene: -; CDR3aa: CAISSGGARSETQYF; CDR3nt: TGTGCCATCAGCTCGGGTGGCGCCCGTTCGGAGACCCAGTACTTC
j_gene: TRBJ2-1; abundance: few; v_gene: TRBV12-3/TRBV12-4; d_gene: -; CDR3aa: CASLRVSYNEQFF; CDR3nt: TGTGCCAGTCTTCGGGTGTCCTACAATGAGCAGTTCTTC